The TCR beta chain under discussion was sequenced for a study of blood T cells in healthy people across ages. Overall study findings and caveats: Unsorted PBMC material precluded a definitive naive versus antigen-experienced comparison.

A second PCR, run for roughly 7 to 11 cycles, used a sample-barcoded 5' primer plus a J-beta primer mix. In TCRdb, the 5' RACE reads were re-called with MiXCR into one record per CDR3 protein. The repertoire holds 1.5 million to 2 million distinct CDR3 sequences, with 28% as singletons. Healthy Caucasian individuals from Russia aged about 6 to 100 were enrolled as donors. Germline V gene sequence: CDR1 SQVTM, CDR2 ANQGSEA. The V end was cut by 7 bases, the J end by 1 base, with 10 bases between. CDR3 length: 12 residues. This clonotype was seen repeatedly, ten times or more. Antigen: not known. The sample taken for sequencing was blood. The chain carries TRBV29-1 and TRBJ2-5, with no clear D. The sequence came from a woman aged 25 to 39 in good health. CDR3 sequence reads: CSARKAQETQYF. The CDR3 nucleotides read TGCAGCGCTCGGAAGGCCCAAGAGACCCAGTACTTC.